This TCR beta chain was captured in a study of blood T cells in healthy people across ages. Study-level results: Changes seen in expanded clonotypes were possibly confounded by donor CMV status left unknown.

With a J-beta primer mix and a sample-barcoded 5' primer, a second PCR ran roughly 7 to 11 cycles. In TCRdb, the 5' RACE reads were re-called with MiXCR into one record per CDR3 protein. Among 1.5 million to 2 million distinct CDR3 sequences, roughly 32% were seen once, and the ten largest hold approximately 10%. The germline gives CDR1 SEHNR, CDR2 FQNEAQ (reference sequence). J was trimmed by 5 bases and V by 2 bases; bases with no gene match: 7. The CDR3 contains 15 residues. As to this clonotype: No antigen is known for it.

Sequencing input: blood. The clonotype was recovered from a woman in her twenties or thirties in good health. The chain combines TRBV7-9 with TRBJ2-5, with 8 bases fitting TRBD2. In DNA, the CDR3 is TGTGCCAGCAGCTTAAACGGGGGGGCTGAGGAGACCCAGTACTTC. Residues: CASSLNGGAEETQYF.